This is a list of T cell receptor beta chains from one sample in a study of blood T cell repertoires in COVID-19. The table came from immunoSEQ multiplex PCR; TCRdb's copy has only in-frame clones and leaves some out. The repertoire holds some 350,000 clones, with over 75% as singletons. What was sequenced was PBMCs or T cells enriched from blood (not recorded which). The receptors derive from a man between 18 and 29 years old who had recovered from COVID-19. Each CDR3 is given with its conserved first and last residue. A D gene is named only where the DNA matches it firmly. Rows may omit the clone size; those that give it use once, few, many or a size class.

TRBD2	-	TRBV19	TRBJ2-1	CASSIGTSGRNEQFF	TGTGCCAGTAGTATCGGGACTAGCGGGAGGAATGAGCAGTTCTTC
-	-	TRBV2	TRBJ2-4	CASSDPGAPKNIQYF	TGTGCCAGCAGCGACCCAGGGGCCCCCAAAAACATTCAGTACTTC
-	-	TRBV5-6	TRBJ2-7	CASSLGTGNYEQYF	TGTGCCAGCAGCTTGGGGACGGGAAACTACGAGCAGTACTTC
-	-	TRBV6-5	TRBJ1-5	CASARDTSYYQPQHF	TGTGCCAGCGCCAGGGACACCAGCTATTATCAGCCCCAGCATTTT
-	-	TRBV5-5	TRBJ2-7	CASSLWGGQYF	TGTGCCAGCAGCTTGTGGGGAGGGCAGTACTTC
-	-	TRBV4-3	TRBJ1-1	CASSQADQGTEAFF	TGCGCCAGCAGCCAAGCCGATCAGGGGACTGAAGCTTTCTTT
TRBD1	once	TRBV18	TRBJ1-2	CASSPYEGANYGYTF	TGTGCCAGCTCTCCTTATGAGGGGGCGAACTATGGCTACACCTTC
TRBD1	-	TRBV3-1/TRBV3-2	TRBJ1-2	CASSPYDRAHYGYTF	TGTGCCAGCAGCCCCTACGACAGGGCCCACTATGGCTACACCTTC
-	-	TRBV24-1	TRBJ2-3	CATSDPGDTQYF	TGTGCCACCAGTGACCCCGGAGATACGCAGTATTTT
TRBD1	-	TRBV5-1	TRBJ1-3	CASSMTGTGGSGNTIYF	TGCGCCAGCAGCATGACCGGGACAGGGGGCTCCGGAAACACCATATATTTT
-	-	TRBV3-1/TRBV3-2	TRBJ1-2	CASSPRSGSGYTF	TGTGCCAGCAGCCCCCGATCTGGCAGTGGCTACACCTTC
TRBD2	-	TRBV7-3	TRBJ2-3	CASSLTSAIAGAPDTQYF	TGTGCCAGCAGCTTAACCTCAGCAATAGCGGGGGCTCCAGATACGCAGTATTTT
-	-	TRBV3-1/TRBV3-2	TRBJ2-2	CASSHSGASPTGELFF	TGTGCCAGCAGCCATTCAGGGGCCTCGCCCACCGGGGAGCTGTTTTTT
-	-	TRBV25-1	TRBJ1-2	CASKQAYGYTF	TGTGCCAGCAAACAGGCTTATGGCTACACCTTC
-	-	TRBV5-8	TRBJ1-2	CASRSGLADYGYTF	TGTGCCAGCAGGTCAGGGTTAGCGGACTATGGCTACACCTTC
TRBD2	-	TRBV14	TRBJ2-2	CASSPGLAGGPNTGELFF	TGTGCCAGCAGTCCTGGACTAGCGGGAGGGCCGAACACCGGGGAGCTGTTTTTT
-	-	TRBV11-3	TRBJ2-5	CASRGGSETQYF	TGTGCCAGCAGAGGAGGGTCGGAGACCCAGTACTTC
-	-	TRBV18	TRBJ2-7	CASSPGAPTYEQYF	TGTGCCAGCTCGCCAGGGGCCCCTACCTACGAGCAGTACTTC
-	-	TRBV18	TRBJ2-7	CASSQGVVGLEQYF	TGTGCCAGCTCCCAAGGGGTCGTGGGTCTCGAGCAGTACTTC
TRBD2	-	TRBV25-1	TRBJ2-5	CASKQAGSQETQYF	TGTGCCAGCAAACAAGCGGGGAGCCAAGAGACCCAGTACTTC